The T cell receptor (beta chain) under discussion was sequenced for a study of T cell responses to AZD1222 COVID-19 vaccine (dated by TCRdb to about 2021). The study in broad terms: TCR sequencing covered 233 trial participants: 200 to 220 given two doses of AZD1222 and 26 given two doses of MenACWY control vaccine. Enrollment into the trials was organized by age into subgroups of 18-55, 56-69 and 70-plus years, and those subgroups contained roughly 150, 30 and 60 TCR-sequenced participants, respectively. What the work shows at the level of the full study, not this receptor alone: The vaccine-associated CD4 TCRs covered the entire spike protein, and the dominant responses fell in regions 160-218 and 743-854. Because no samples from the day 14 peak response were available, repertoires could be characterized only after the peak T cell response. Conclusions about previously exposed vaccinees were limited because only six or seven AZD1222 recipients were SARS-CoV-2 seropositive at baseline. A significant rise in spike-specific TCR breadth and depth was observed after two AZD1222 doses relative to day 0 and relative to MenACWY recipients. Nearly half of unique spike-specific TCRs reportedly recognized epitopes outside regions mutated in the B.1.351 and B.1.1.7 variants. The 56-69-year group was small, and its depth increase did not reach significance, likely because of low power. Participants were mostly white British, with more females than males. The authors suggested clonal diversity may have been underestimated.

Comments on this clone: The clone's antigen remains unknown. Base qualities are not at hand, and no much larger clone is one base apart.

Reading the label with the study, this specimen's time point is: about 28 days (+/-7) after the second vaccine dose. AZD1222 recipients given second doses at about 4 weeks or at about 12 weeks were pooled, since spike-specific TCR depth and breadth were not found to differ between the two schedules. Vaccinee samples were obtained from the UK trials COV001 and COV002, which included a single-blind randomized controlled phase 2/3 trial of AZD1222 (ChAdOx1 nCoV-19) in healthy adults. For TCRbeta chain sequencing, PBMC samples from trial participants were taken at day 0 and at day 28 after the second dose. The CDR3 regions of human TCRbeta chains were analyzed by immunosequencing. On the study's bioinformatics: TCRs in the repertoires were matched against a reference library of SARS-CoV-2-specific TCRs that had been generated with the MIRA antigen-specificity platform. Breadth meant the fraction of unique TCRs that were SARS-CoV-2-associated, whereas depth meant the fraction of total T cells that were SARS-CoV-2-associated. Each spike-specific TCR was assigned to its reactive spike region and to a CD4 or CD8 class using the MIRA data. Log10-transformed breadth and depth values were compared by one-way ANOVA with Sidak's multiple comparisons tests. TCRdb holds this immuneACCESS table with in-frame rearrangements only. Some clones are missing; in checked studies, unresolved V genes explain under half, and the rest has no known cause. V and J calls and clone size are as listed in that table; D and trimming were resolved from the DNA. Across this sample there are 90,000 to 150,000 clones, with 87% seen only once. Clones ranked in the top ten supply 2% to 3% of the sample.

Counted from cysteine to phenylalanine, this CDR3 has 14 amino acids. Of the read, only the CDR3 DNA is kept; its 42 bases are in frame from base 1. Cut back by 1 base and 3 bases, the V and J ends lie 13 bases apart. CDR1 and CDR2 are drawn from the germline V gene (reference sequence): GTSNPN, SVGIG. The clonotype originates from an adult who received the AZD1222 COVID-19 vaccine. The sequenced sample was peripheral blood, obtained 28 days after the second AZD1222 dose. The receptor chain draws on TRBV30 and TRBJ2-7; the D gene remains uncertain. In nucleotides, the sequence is TGTGCCTGGAGTGACGGACGGTTCCGCTACGAGCAGTACTTC. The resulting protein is CAWSDGRFRYEQYF.